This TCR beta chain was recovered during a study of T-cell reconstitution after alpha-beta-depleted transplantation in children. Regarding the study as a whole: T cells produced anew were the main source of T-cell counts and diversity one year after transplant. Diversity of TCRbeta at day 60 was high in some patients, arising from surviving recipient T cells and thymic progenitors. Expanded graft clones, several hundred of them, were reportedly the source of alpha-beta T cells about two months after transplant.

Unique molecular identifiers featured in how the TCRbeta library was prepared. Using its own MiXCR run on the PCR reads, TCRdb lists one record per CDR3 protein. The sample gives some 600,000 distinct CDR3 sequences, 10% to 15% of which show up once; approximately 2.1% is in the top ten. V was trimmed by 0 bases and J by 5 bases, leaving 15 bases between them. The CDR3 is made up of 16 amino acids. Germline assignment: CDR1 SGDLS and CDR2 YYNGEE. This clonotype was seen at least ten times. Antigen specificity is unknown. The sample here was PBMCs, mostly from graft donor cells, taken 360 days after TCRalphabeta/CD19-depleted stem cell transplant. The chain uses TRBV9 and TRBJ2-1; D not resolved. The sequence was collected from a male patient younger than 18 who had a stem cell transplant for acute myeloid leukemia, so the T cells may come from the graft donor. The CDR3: CASSVALPRSDNEQFF. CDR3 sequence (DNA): TGTGCCAGCAGCGTAGCCCTTCCACGGTCCGACAATGAGCAGTTCTTC.